One sample yielded the 2 T cell receptor beta chains listed below, sequenced in a study of T-cell reconstitution after alpha-beta-depleted transplantation in children. Unique molecular identifiers were used in preparing the TCRbeta library. TCRdb used MiXCR to reprocess the PCR reads, holding one entry per CDR3 protein. Among roughly 350,000 distinct CDR3 sequences listed, roughly 15% were seen once. The input for sequencing was PBMCs, mostly from graft donor cells, taken 360 days after TCRalphabeta/CD19-depleted stem cell transplant. These receptors were taken from a male patient aged 2-15 years who had a stem cell transplant for acute lymphoblastic leukemia, so the T cells may come from the graft donor.

This clonotype was observed a few times. The chain joins TRBV5-1 to TRBJ2-7; TRBD2 matches at 11 bases. Germline V lookup: CDR1 SGHRS, CDR2 YFSETQ. Trimming cost V 4 bases and J 6 bases; bases outside gene matches: 6. The CDR3 loop spans 14 amino acids. This chain's CDR3 is CASSVTSGEIEQYF. The CDR3 region has the DNA TGCGCCAGCAGCGTGACTAGCGGGGAGATCGAGCAGTACTTC.

V and J are TRBV20-1 and TRBJ2-1; TRBD2 agrees at 8 bases. Germline values: CDR1 DFQATT, CDR2 SNEGSKA (reference sequence). With V trimmed by 5 bases and J by 4 bases, 7 bases remained unmatched. The CDR3 contains 14 residues. The CDR3: CSALSGDDYNEQFF. In DNA, the CDR3 is TGCAGTGCTCTTAGCGGGGACGATTACAATGAGCAGTTCTTC.